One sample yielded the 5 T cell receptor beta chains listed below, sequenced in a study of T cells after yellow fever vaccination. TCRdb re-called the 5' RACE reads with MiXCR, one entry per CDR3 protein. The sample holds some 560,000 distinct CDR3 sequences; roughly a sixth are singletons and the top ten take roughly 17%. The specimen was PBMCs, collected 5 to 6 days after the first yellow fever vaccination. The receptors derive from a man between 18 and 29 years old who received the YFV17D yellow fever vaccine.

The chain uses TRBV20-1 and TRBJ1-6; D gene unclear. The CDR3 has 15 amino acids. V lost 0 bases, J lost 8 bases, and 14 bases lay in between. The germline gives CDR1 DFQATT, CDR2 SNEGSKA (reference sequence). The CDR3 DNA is TGCAGTGCTAGAGATCCGCCGGGCCCCCATTCACCCCTCCACTTT. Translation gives CSARDPPGPHSPLHF.

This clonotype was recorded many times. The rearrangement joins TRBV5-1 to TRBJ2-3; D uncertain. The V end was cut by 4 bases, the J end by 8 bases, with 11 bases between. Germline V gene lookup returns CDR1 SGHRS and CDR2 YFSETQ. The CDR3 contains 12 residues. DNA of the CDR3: TGCGCCAGCAGCAGTCCGGGCGGTACGCAGTATTTT. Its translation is CASSSPGGTQYF.

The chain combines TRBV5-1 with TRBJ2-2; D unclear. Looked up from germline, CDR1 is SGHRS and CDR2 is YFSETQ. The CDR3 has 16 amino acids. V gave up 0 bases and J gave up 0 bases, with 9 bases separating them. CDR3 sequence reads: CASSLERVSNTGELFF. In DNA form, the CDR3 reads TGCGCCAGCAGCTTGGAACGGGTCTCGAACACCGGGGAGCTGTTTTTT.

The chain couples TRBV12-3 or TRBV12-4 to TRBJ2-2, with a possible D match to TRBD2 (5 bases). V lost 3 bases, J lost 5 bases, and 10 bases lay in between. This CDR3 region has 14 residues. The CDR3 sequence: CASSFPEATGELFF. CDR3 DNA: TGTGCCAGCAGTTTCCCGGAGGCGACCGGGGAGCTGTTTTTT.

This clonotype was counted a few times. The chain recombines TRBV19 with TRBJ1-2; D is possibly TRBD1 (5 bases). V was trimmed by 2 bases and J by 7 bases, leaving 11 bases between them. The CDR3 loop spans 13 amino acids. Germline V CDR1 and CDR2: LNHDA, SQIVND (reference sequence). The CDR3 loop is CASSIWQGGGYTF. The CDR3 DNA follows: TGTGCCAGTAGTATATGGCAGGGCGGTGGCTACACCTTC.